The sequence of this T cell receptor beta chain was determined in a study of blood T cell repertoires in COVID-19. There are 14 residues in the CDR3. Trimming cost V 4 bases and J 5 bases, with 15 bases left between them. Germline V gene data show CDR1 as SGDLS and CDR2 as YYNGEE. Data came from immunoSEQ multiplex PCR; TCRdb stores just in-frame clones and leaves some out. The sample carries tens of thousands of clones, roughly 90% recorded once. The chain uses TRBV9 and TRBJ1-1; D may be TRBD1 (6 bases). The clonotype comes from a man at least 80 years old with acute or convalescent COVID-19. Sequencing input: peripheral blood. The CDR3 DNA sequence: TGTGCCAGCAGCCTTCTTGGGGGGGCTACTGAAGCTTTCTTT. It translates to CASSLLGGATEAFF.